This is a list of T cell receptor beta chains from one sample in a study of Graves' ophthalmopathy and Graves' hyperthyroidism. TCRdb re-derived calls from the multiplex PCR reads in MiXCR, one entry per CDR3 protein. The data show just over 400,000 distinct CDR3 sequences, more than 20% seen once. Sequencing was performed on peripheral blood. All receptors derive from a young woman with stable Graves' hyperthyroidism. CDR3s include the opening cysteine and the closing phenylalanine or tryptophan. The D gene is left open where the match is weak. Size values are once, few and many counts, or a class for expanded clones, and some rows have none.

clone_size | j_call | v_call | d_call | cdr3_nt | cdr3_aa
many | TRBJ1-1 | TRBV7-2 | NA | TGTGCCAGCAGCTTGGTCGGGGCAGTGAACACTGAAGCTTTCTTT | CASSLVGAVNTEAFF
NA | TRBJ2-7 | TRBV11-2 | TRBD2 | TGTGCCAGCAGCTATCTAGCGGGAGATGTGTACGAGCAGTACTTC | CASSYLAGDVYEQYF
many | TRBJ2-7 | TRBV7-8 | NA | TGTGCCAGCAGCTTAGGGACTCTGGCGGAGATCACCTACGAGCAGTACTTC | CASSLGTLAEITYEQYF
many | TRBJ1-3 | TRBV12-3/TRBV12-4 | NA | TGTGCCAGCAGACGACGTTACCCAGACACCATATATTTT | CASRRRYPDTIYF
many | TRBJ2-7 | TRBV9 | NA | TGTGCCAGCAGCGCGCAGGGGGAGCAGTACTTC | CASSAQGEQYF
many | TRBJ1-2 | TRBV29-1 | NA | TGCAGCGTCGAGGGGGATGGCTACACCTTC | CSVEGDGYTF
many | TRBJ1-5 | TRBV7-8 | NA | TGTGCCAGCAGCTCCTACAACATGGTAGTCTTGAGCAATCAGCCCCAGCATTTT | CASSSYNMVVLSNQPQHF
NA | TRBJ2-5 | TRBV20-1 | NA | TGCAGTGCTAGTAACAGGGTCGGGGGTTCAGAGACCCAGTACTTC | CSASNRVGGSETQYF
NA | TRBJ2-2 | TRBV19 | NA | TGTGCCAGTAGTCTGGGAACCGGGGAGCTGTGTTTT | CASSLGTGELCF
few | TRBJ1-1 | TRBV5-6 | TRBD1 | TGTGCCAGCAGCAACGGACTTGGACAGGCACTGAACACTGAAGCTTTCTTT | CASSNGLGQALNTEAFF
NA | TRBJ2-3 | TRBV29-1 | TRBD1 | TGCAGCGCCAAGACAGGGAGCACAGATACGCAGTATTTT | CSAKTGSTDTQYF
many | TRBJ2-7 | TRBV30 | NA | TGTGCCTGGAGCGCCGGCGGGCAGGGTGCCCACGAGCAGTACTTC | CAWSAGGQGAHEQYF
many | TRBJ2-5 | TRBV20-1 | NA | TGCAGTGCTAGAGATGTGGGACTCACGTACCAAGAGACCCAGTACTTC | CSARDVGLTYQETQYF
many | TRBJ1-5 | TRBV2 | NA | TGTGCCAGCAGCCCTAGGGTTTCTAGCAATCAGCCCCAGCATTTT | CASSPRVSSNQPQHF
NA | TRBJ1-1 | TRBV10-3 | TRBD1 | TGTGCCATCAGGCGGACAGGTGAAGCTTTCTTT | CAIRRTGEAFF
NA | TRBJ2-7 | TRBV4-1 | NA | TGCGCCAGCAGCCAAGATCTCCAGACCTACGAGCAGTACTTC | CASSQDLQTYEQYF
NA | TRBJ1-2 | TRBV27 | NA | TGTGCCAGCAGTTTATTCCGAGAAGCTAACTATGGCTACACCTTC | CASSLFREANYGYTF
few | TRBJ2-5 | TRBV12-3/TRBV12-4 | TRBD2 | TGTGCCAGCAGTTTGGGACTAGCGGGGGGGCATGAACCCCAGTACTTC | CASSLGLAGGHEPQYF
many | TRBJ2-5 | TRBV12-3/TRBV12-4 | TRBD2 | TGTGCCAGCAGCGAAACTAGCGGGAGAGAGACCCAGTACTTC | CASSETSGRETQYF
many | TRBJ2-2 | TRBV28 | TRBD2 | TGTGCCAGCAGTCCCCTGACTAGCGGGAGGGCCGGGGAGCTGTTTTTT | CASSPLTSGRAGELFF
NA | TRBJ2-5 | TRBV6-1 | NA | TGTGCCAGCAGATCATCCCCCCCTAGGGATCAAGAGACCCAGTACTTC | CASRSSPPRDQETQYF
many | TRBJ1-1 | TRBV25-1 | NA | TGTGCCAGCAGTGAGCCCCACAAAGGGCCGGCTTTCTTT | CASSEPHKGPAFF
NA | TRBJ1-1 | TRBV12-3/TRBV12-4 | NA | TGTGCCAGCACCTCCGGGACAACGAACACTGAAGCTTTCTTT | CASTSGTTNTEAFF
many | TRBJ1-5 | TRBV7-3 | NA | TGTGCCAGCAGCTCCGGACCCAGGCAGCCCCAGCATTTT | CASSSGPRQPQHF
NA | TRBJ2-7 | TRBV3-1 | NA | TGTGCCAGCAGCCAAGATTTGGGAACAGGGAGCTACGAGCAGTACTTC | CASSQDLGTGSYEQYF
many | TRBJ2-6 | TRBV7-3 | NA | TGTGCCAGCAGCTCAGAACCTGGGGCCAACGTCCTGACTTTC | CASSSEPGANVLTF
many | TRBJ1-2 | TRBV28 | NA | TGTGCCAGCAGTTTATCGAGCGGATTCTATGGCTACACCTTC | CASSLSSGFYGYTF